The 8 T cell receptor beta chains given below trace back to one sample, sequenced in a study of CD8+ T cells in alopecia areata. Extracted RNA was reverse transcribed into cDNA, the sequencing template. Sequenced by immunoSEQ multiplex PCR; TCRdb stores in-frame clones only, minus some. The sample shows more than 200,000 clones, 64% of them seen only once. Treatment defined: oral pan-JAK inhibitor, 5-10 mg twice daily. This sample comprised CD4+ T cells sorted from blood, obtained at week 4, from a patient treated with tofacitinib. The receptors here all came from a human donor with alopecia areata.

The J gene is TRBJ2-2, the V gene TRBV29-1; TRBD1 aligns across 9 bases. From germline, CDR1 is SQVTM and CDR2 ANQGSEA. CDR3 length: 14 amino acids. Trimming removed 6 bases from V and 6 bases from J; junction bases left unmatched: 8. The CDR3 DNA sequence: TGCAGCGTCGACAGGGGGATCTATGCCGGGGAGCTGTTTTTT. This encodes CSVDRGIYAGELFF.

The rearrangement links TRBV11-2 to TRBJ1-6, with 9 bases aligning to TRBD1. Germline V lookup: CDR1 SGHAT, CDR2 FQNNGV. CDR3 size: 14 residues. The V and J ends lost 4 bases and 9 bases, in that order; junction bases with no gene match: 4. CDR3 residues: CASSSTGGGSPLHF. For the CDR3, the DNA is TGTGCCAGCAGCTCTACAGGGGGCGGTTCACCCCTCCACTTT. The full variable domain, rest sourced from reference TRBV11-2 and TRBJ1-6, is EAGVAQSPRYKIIEKRQSVAFWCNPISGHATLYWYQQILGQGPKLLIQFQNNGVVDDSQLPKDRFSAERLKGVDSTLKIQPAKLEDSAVYLCASSSTGGGSPLHFGNGTRLTVT.

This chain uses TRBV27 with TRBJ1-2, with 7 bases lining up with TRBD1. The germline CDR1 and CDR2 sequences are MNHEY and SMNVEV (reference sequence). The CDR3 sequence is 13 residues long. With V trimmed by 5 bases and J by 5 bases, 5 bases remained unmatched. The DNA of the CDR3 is TGTGCCAGCAGTACCCACAGGGGTTATGGCTACACCTTC. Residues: CASSTHRGYGYTF.

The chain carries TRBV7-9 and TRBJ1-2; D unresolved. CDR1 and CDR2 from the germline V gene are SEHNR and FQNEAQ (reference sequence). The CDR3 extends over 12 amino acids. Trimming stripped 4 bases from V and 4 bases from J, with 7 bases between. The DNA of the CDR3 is TGTGCCAGCAGCTCCGGCGCCTATGGCTACACCTTC. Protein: CASSSGAYGYTF.

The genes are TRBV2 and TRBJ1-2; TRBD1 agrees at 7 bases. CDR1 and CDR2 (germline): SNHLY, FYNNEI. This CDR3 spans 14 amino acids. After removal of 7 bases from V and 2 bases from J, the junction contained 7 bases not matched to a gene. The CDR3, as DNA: TGTGCCAGCATACCGGACAGGCAGAACTATGGCTACACCTTC. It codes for CASIPDRQNYGYTF.

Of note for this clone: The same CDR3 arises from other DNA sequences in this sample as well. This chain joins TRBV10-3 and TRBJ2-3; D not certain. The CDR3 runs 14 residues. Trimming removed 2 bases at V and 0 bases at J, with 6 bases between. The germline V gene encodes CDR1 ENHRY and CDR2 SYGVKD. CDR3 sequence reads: CAISEGASTDTQYF. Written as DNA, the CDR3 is TGTGCCATCAGTGAGGGAGCGAGCACAGATACGCAGTATTTT.

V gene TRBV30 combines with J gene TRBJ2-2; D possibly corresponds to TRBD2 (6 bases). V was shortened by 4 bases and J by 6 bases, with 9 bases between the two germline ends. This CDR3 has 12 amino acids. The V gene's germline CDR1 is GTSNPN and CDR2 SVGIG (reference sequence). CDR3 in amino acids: CAWNLAPGELFF. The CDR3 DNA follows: TGTGCCTGGAACCTAGCGCCCGGGGAGCTGTTTTTT. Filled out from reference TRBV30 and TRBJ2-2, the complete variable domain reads SQTIHQWPATLVQPVGSPLSLECTVEGTSNPNLYWYRQAAGRGLQLLFYSVGIGQISSEVPQNLSASRPQDRQFILSSKKLLLSDSGFYLCAWNLAPGELFFGEGSRLTVL.

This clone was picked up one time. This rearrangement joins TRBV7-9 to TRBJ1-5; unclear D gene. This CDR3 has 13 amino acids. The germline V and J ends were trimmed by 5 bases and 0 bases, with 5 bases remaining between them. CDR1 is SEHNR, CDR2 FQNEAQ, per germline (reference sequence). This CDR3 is CASSQNSNQPQHF. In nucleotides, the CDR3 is TGTGCCAGCAGCCAAAATAGCAATCAGCCCCAGCATTTT.